A single sample is the source of the 25 T cell receptor beta chains below, sequenced in a study of T cell responses to AZD1222 COVID-19 vaccine. The protocol was immunoSEQ multiplex PCR, while the TCRdb copy is restricted to in-frame clones and leaves out a portion. Of around 250,000 clones in the sample, 85% to 95% are singletons; the top ten hold 0.55%. Material: peripheral blood, obtained on day 0 of AZD1222 vaccination. These receptors originate from an adult in good health.

The genes are TRBV4-1 and TRBJ2-7; 10 bases match TRBD2. Germline V gene data show CDR1 as MGHRA and CDR2 as YSYEKL. The CDR3 sequence is 15 residues long. V shed 1 base and J 9 bases; nucleotides not matched to a gene: 9. DNA for the CDR3: TGCGCCAGCAGCCAAGTAGGGCCCGGACTAGCGGCGCAGTACTTC. It yields the protein CASSQVGPGLAAQYF.

This clone has a single count. The genes are TRBV2 and TRBJ1-2, with a weak D call TRBD1 (6 bases). The germline V gene has CDR1 SNHLY and CDR2 FYNNEI. Deletions cut 5 bases from V and 3 bases from J, with 10 bases between. CDR3 size: 13 residues. Here the CDR3 reads CASSPQGYYGYTF. The CDR3 DNA is TGTGCCAGCAGTCCGCAGGGGTACTATGGCTACACCTTC.

The rearrangement uses TRBV7-9 and TRBJ1-1; D unresolved. The germline CDR1 and CDR2 sequences are SEHNR and FQNEAQ (reference sequence). V lost 4 bases and J lost 3, with 9 bases in between. The CDR3 spans 13 residues. Here the CDR3 reads CASSSELYTEAFF. The DNA for the CDR3 is TGTGCCAGCAGCTCCGAATTATACACTGAAGCTTTCTTT.

The J gene is TRBJ2-7, the V gene TRBV6-2 or TRBV6-3; D is possibly TRBD1 (6 bases). The germline V gene has CDR1 MNHEY and CDR2 SVGEGT. The CDR3 loop spans 14 amino acids. The V end lost 5 bases, the J end lost 0 bases, and 11 bases lay between the germline ends. The CDR3 loop reads CASSRPGASYEQYF. For the CDR3, the DNA is TGTGCCAGCAGTAGACCAGGGGCCTCCTACGAGCAGTACTTC.

This rearrangement joins TRBV27 to TRBJ1-1; maybe TRBD1 (6 bases). The V gene's germline CDR1 is MNHEY and CDR2 SMNVEV (reference sequence). Trimming took off 4 bases at V and 1 base at J, with 7 bases between the two ends. This CDR3 region has 13 residues. CDR3 amino acids: CASSWGANTEAFF. CDR3 nucleotide sequence: TGTGCCAGCAGTTGGGGGGCGAACACTGAAGCTTTCTTT.

This chain links TRBV28 with TRBJ2-7; 7 positions match TRBD1. The CDR3 length is 11 residues. Germline-derived CDR1 and CDR2 are MDHEN and SYDVKM. The J segment lost 8 bases and the V segment lost 5 bases, leaving 3 bases of the junction unmatched. The DNA for the CDR3 is TGTGCCAGCAGTCACAGGGGAAAGCAGTACTTC. It yields the protein CASSHRGKQYF. Full variable domain (rest looked up from reference TRBV28 and TRBJ2-7): DVKVTQSSRYLVKRTGEKVFLECVQDMDHENMFWYRQDPGLGLRLIYFSYDVKMKEKGDIPEGYSVSREKKERFSLILESASTNQTSMYLCASSHRGKQYFGPGTRLTVT.

The gene calls are TRBV11-3 and TRBJ1-1; tentative D call: TRBD1 (5 bases). Germline-derived CDR1 and CDR2 are SGHNT and YENEEA. CDR3 length equals 11 residues. Trimming removed 5 bases at V and 8 bases at J, with 9 bases between. CDR3: CASSSGGEAFF. The CDR3 DNA sequence: TGTGCCAGCAGCAGCGGGGGGGAAGCTTTCTTT.

The rearrangement links TRBV19 to TRBJ2-3; D may be TRBD2 (6 bases). Germline CDR1 is LNHDA and CDR2 is SQIVND (reference sequence). This CDR3 has 14 amino acids. Between the trimmed V and J ends, which lost 6 bases and 3 bases, there was a span of 13 bases. The CDR3 sequence is CASRISRGTDTQYF. In DNA form, the CDR3 reads TGTGCCAGTAGAATTAGCCGGGGGACAGATACGCAGTATTTT.

The gene calls are TRBV11-1 and TRBJ2-1; no clear D gene. The germline CDR1 and CDR2 sequences are SGHAT and FQDESV (reference sequence). This CDR3 is built from 14 residues. The ends were cut back, 1 base at V and 0 bases at J, with 4 bases in the middle. The CDR3 nucleotides read TGTGCCAGCAGCTTAGAGTCCTCCTACAATGAGCAGTTCTTC. Translating it yields CASSLESSYNEQFF.

The chain combines TRBV14 with TRBJ2-5; TRBD2 matches 11 bases. Germline assignment: CDR1 SGHDN and CDR2 FVKESK. V shed 4 bases, J shed 2 bases, and the junction held 15 bases outside the gene matches. This CDR3 has 19 amino acids. As DNA, the CDR3 is TGTGCCAGCAGCCGACTAGCGGGATCGGCAAACCCTAGACAAGAGACCCAGTACTTC. Its protein product is CASSRLAGSANPRQETQYF.

This rearrangement joins TRBV9 to TRBJ1-3; the D is unclear. The length of the CDR3 is 15 residues. Deletions cut 4 bases from V and 0 bases from J, with 11 bases between. CDR1 and CDR2 from the germline V gene are SGDLS and YYNGEE. Here the CDR3 DNA reads TGTGCCAGCAGCTTGGACGCAAGCTCTGGAAACACCATATATTTT. It encodes CASSLDASSGNTIYF.

The chain uses TRBV24-1 and TRBJ1-6, with 7 bases that match TRBD1. The junction had 3 bases not matched to a gene; V was cut back by 5 bases and J by 6 bases. Germline V CDR1 and CDR2: KGHDR, SFDVKD. The CDR3 loop spans 14 amino acids. CDR3 sequence (DNA): TGTGCCACCAGTGGAGGGACAGTTAATTCACCCCTCCACTTT. Protein sequence: CATSGGTVNSPLHF.

The chain uses TRBV7-2 and TRBJ1-2; 7 bases match TRBD1. Germline V CDR1 and CDR2: SGHTA, FQGNSA. The V segment lost 5 bases and the J segment 1 base; nucleotides outside the gene matches: 7. This CDR3 region has 15 residues. The CDR3: CASSLGTEGNYGYTF. In DNA form, the CDR3 reads TGTGCCAGCAGCCTAGGGACAGAGGGTAACTATGGCTACACCTTC.

This clone was recorded once. The V call is TRBV9, the J call TRBJ1-3; no clear D. The CDR3 has 14 residues. V lost 2 bases to trimming and J lost 2 bases, with 8 bases between them. Germline V gene sequence: CDR1 SGDLS, CDR2 YYNGEE. In DNA form, the CDR3 reads TGTGCCAGCAGCGTGGGAGCTCCTGGAAACACCATATATTTT. Encoded protein: CASSVGAPGNTIYF.

This clone was recorded only once. The genes are TRBV9 and TRBJ2-1; the match to TRBD2 covers 12 bases. The CDR3 runs to 21 residues. The V and J ends lost 3 bases and 5 bases, in that order; junction bases with no gene match: 21. Germline V gene lookup returns CDR1 SGDLS and CDR2 YYNGEE. The CDR3 sequence: CASSARSTSGGTRAINNEQFF. Here the CDR3 DNA reads TGTGCCAGCAGCGCCCGATCCACTAGCGGGGGGACCCGGGCGATAAACAATGAGCAGTTCTTC.

The V call is TRBV6-2 or TRBV6-3, the J call TRBJ2-5; D remains ambiguous. The germline V gene encodes CDR1 MNHEY and CDR2 SVGEGT. The germline V and J ends were trimmed by 6 bases and 3 bases, with 5 bases remaining between them. There are 11 residues in the CDR3. Here the CDR3 DNA reads TGTGCCAGCAGCTTAGAAGAGACCCAGTACTTC. Its protein product is CASSLEETQYF.

This clone appeared a few times. The chain is built from TRBV5-1 and TRBJ1-2; tentative D call: TRBD1 (6 bases). Per the germline V gene, CDR1 is SGHRS and CDR2 is YFSETQ. The germline V and J ends were trimmed by 0 bases and 4 bases, with 7 bases remaining between them. The CDR3 covers 13 residues. The CDR3 loop reads CASSLAGVYGYTF. The DNA for the CDR3 is TGCGCCAGCAGCTTGGCAGGGGTCTATGGCTACACCTTC.

The chain carries TRBV3-1 (or the pseudogene TRBV3-2) and TRBJ2-2; tentative D call: TRBD2 (6 bases). The CDR3 runs 17 residues. CDR1 LGHDT and CDR2 YNNKEL come from the germline V gene (reference sequence). The V end was cut by 2 bases, the J end by 2 bases, with 15 bases between. The CDR3 nucleotides read TGTGCCAGCAGCCAATCGGGGGTTACTCGAAACACCGGGGAGCTGTTTTTT. It translates to CASSQSGVTRNTGELFF.

This clone came up once. This chain uses TRBV28 with TRBJ2-7; 7 positions match TRBD2. Germline CDR1 is MDHEN and CDR2 is SYDVKM. The CDR3 is 16 residues long. J lost 2 bases, V lost 6 bases, and 13 bases had no gene match. DNA of the CDR3: TGTGCCAGCAGCCGGGGCGGGGGATTGGGGGCCTACGAGCAGTACTTC. Translation: CASSRGGGLGAYEQYF.

A remark on this clone: This sample also contains other DNA sequences that code for the same CDR3. CDR3 residues: CASSLGGTYEQYF. CDR3 sequence (DNA): TGCGCCAGCAGCTTGGGGGGTACCTACGAGCAGTACTTC. V usage is TRBV5-1 and J usage is TRBJ2-7; no clear D gene. The CDR3 totals 13 residues. CDR1 and CDR2 (germline): SGHRS, YFSETQ. V was cut by 0 bases and J by 2 bases, with 6 bases left in between.

The chain uses TRBV5-1 and TRBJ2-5, with no clear D. V was shortened by 2 bases and J by 0 bases, with 5 bases between the two germline ends. The germline V gene has CDR1 SGHRS and CDR2 YFSETQ. The CDR3 length is 13 residues. The CDR3 region has the DNA TGCGCCAGCAGCTTCCGGGACCAAGAGACCCAGTACTTC. Translated: CASSFRDQETQYF.

V is TRBV5-5 and J is TRBJ1-6; no definite D call. Trimming removed 1 base from V and 4 bases from J, with 9 bases in between. The length of the CDR3 is 15 residues. The germline V gene encodes CDR1 SGHKS and CDR2 YYEKEE (reference sequence). This CDR3 reads CASSLRAGYNSPLHF. Written as DNA, the CDR3 is TGTGCCAGCAGCTTGAGGGCAGGTTATAATTCACCCCTCCACTTT. The variable domain in full, completed from reference TRBV5-5 and TRBJ1-6, reads DAGVTQSPTHLIKTRGQQVTLRCSPISGHKSVSWYQQVLGQGPQFIFQYYEKEERGRGNFPDRFSARQFPNYSSELNVNALLLGDSALYLCASSLRAGYNSPLHFGNGTRLTVT.

This rearrangement joins TRBV5-1 to TRBJ2-2; D may be TRBD1 (6 bases). Per germline, CDR1 SGHRS and CDR2 YFSETQ. V was pared by 0 bases and J by 4 bases, with 10 bases between. The CDR3 length is 15 residues. CDR3 residues: CASSLDATGTGELFF. For the CDR3, the DNA is TGCGCCAGCAGCTTGGACGCGACAGGCACCGGGGAGCTGTTTTTT. The complete variable domain, with remaining parts taken from reference TRBV5-1 and TRBJ2-2, reads KAGVTQTPRYLIKTRGQQVTLSCSPISGHRSVSWYQQTPGQGLQFLFEYFSETQRNKGNFPGRFSGRQFSNSRSEMNVSTLELGDSALYLCASSLDATGTGELFFGEGSRLTVL.

The CDR3 nucleotides are TGTGCCAGCAGCTTGGAACTCGACACTGAAGCTTTCTTT. Translation: CASSLELDTEAFF. This rearrangement joins TRBV7-2 to TRBJ1-1, with D unclear. Germline values: CDR1 SGHTA, CDR2 FQGNSA. V lost 3 bases, J lost 3 bases, and 8 bases lay in between. The CDR3 has 13 amino acids.

This chain uses TRBV5-6 with TRBJ1-1; the D gene is possibly TRBD1 (6 bases). The CDR3 sequence is 14 residues long. The ends were cut back, 0 bases at V and 0 bases at J, with 6 bases in the middle. The germline CDR1 and CDR2 sequences are SGHDT and YYEEEE. CDR3 sequence reads: CASSLGTVNTEAFF. In DNA form, the CDR3 reads TGTGCCAGCAGCTTGGGGACAGTGAACACTGAAGCTTTCTTT.